Below are 9 T cell receptor beta chains sequenced from a single sample in a study of shared clonotypes between healthy human individuals. The method was immunoSEQ multiplex PCR; TCRdb's version includes in-frame clones alone and lacks a portion of them. The repertoire holds over a million clones, with about 98% as singletons. Material: naive CD4+ T cells sorted from blood. Subset denoted: CD45RA+ positively selected. These receptors all come from a man aged 25-45 years in good health.

The chain uses TRBV19 and TRBJ1-1, with 8 bases aligning to TRBD1. V was pared by 6 bases and J by 2 bases, with 5 bases of the junction left unmatched. Per germline, CDR1 LNHDA and CDR2 SQIVND (reference sequence). The CDR3 contains 14 residues. The CDR3 DNA is TGTGCCAGTAGGTTGGGACAGGCTAACACTGAAGCTTTCTTT. It yields the protein CASRLGQANTEAFF.

The chain uses TRBV28 and TRBJ2-2, with D unresolved. V shed 2 bases and J shed 6 bases, with 4 bases lying between them. The germline CDR1 and CDR2 sequences are MDHEN and SYDVKM. This CDR3 contains 12 residues. CDR3 nucleotide sequence: TGTGCCAGCAGTTTACAAGCCGGGGAGCTGTTTTTT. Amino acids: CASSLQAGELFF.

The V call is TRBV9, the J call TRBJ1-1; D remains unclear. Germline CDR1 and CDR2: SGDLS and YYNGEE. Trimming pared 0 bases from V and 7 bases from J, leaving 10 bases between. The CDR3 sequence is 13 residues long. The CDR3 loop reads CASSVEEGGEAFF. The CDR3 nucleotides are TGTGCCAGCAGCGTAGAAGAAGGAGGTGAAGCTTTCTTT. The complete variable domain, with remaining parts taken from reference TRBV9 and TRBJ1-1, reads DSGVTQTPKHLITATGQRVTLRCSPRSGDLSVYWYQQSLDQGLQFLIQYYNGEERAKGNILERFSAQQFPDLHSELNLSSLELGDSALYFCASSVEEGGEAFFGQGTRLTVV.

The chain employs TRBV7-8 and TRBJ2-1, with a tentative D call TRBD2 (6 bases). The germline CDR1 and CDR2 sequences are SGHVS and FQNEAQ. The CDR3 loop spans 13 amino acids. V lost 1 base to trimming and J lost 13 bases, with 14 bases between them. The CDR3 sequence: CASSLEAGRGQFF. The CDR3 DNA follows: TGTGCCAGCAGCTTAGAAGCTGGGCGGGGACAGTTCTTC. Using reference TRBV7-8 and TRBJ2-1 for the parts outside the CDR3, the full variable domain is GAGVSQSPRYKVAKRGQDVALRCDPISGHVSLFWYQQALGQGPEFLTYFQNEAQLDKSGLPSDRFFAERPEGSVSTLKIQRTQQEDSAVYLCASSLEAGRGQFFGPGTRLTVL.

A note on this clone: The sample holds other DNA sequences that translate to the same CDR3. The rearrangement uses TRBV6-5 and TRBJ1-1, with a tentative D call TRBD1 (5 bases). CDR3 length: 13 residues. The V end was cut by 6 bases, the J end by 1 base, with 9 bases between. CDR1 and CDR2 from the germline V gene are MNHEY and SVGAGI. The CDR3 region is CASSFTGNTEAFF. CDR3 in DNA: TGTGCCAGCAGCTTTACAGGGAACACTGAAGCTTTCTTT.

This chain connects TRBV11-2 to TRBJ2-3; D may be TRBD2 (5 bases). The CDR3 has 14 residues. Germline loops: CDR1 SGHAT, CDR2 FQNNGV. Trimming pared 0 bases from V and 4 bases from J, leaving 8 bases between. This CDR3 reads CASSLDGSADTQYF. The CDR3 nucleotides are TGTGCCAGCAGCTTAGATGGTAGCGCAGATACGCAGTATTTT.

The chain recombines TRBV9 with TRBJ2-7; D possibly corresponds to TRBD2 (5 bases). This CDR3 has 13 amino acids. V lost 3 bases and J lost 4, with 11 bases in between. Germline loops: CDR1 SGDLS, CDR2 YYNGEE. The CDR3 reads CASSGERRYEQYF. CDR3 DNA: TGTGCCAGCAGCGGCGAGCGGCGGTACGAGCAGTACTTC. Variable domain in full (rest from reference TRBV9 and TRBJ2-7): DSGVTQTPKHLITATGQRVTLRCSPRSGDLSVYWYQQSLDQGLQFLIQYYNGEERAKGNILERFSAQQFPDLHSELNLSSLELGDSALYFCASSGERRYEQYFGPGTRLTVT.

This clone has a single count. The chain is built from TRBV7-6 and TRBJ2-7, with 15 bases aligning to TRBD2. Per the germline V gene, CDR1 is SGHVS and CDR2 is FNYEAQ. The CDR3 sequence is 20 residues long. The ends lost 6 bases at V and 0 bases at J; junction bases unmatched: 15. The CDR3 reads CASSSRIPGLAGGISYEQYF. CDR3 nucleotides: TGTGCCAGCAGTTCGAGGATCCCGGGACTAGCGGGAGGCATCTCCTACGAGCAGTACTTC.

The V call is TRBV29-1, the J call TRBJ1-2; perhaps TRBD1 as D (5 bases). The germline gives CDR1 SQVTM, CDR2 ANQGSEA. CDR3 length equals 13 residues. Trimming cost V 6 bases and J 5 bases, with 16 bases left between them. This chain's CDR3 is CSVPRGGTYGYTF. CDR3 DNA: TGCAGCGTCCCGCGGGGGGGGACTTATGGCTACACCTTC.